One and the same sample provided the 14 T cell receptor beta chains below, sequenced in a study of shared clonotypes between healthy human individuals. TCRdb's table, derived via immunoSEQ multiplex PCR, lists solely in-frame clones and lacks some. The table has roughly 1,100,000 clones, roughly 80% seen once. Source material: memory CD4+ T cells sorted from blood. The sample's subset: CD45RA-negative fraction. All receptors come from a man aged 18 to 30 in good health.

The chain links TRBV7-2 to TRBJ2-2; 8 nucleotides align to TRBD1. The CDR3 runs 14 residues. V was pared by 5 bases and J by 5 bases, with 4 bases of the junction left unmatched. Germline V lookup: CDR1 SGHTA, CDR2 FQGNSA. The CDR3 nucleotides read TGTGCCAGCAGCCCGACAGGGGTAACCGGGGAGCTGTTTTTT. Translated: CASSPTGVTGELFF.

This clone came up many times. The chain combines TRBV18 with TRBJ2-3; TRBD2 matches at 12 bases. V lost 3 bases to trimming and J lost 6 bases; unmatched junction nucleotides: 7. The germline V gene encodes CDR1 KGHSH and CDR2 LQKENI. The CDR3 spans 16 residues. This CDR3 is CASSPPLAGGSDTQYF. CDR3 nucleotides: TGTGCCAGCTCACCCCCACTAGCGGGGGGTTCGGATACGCAGTATTTT.

The chain recombines TRBV27 with TRBJ2-1, with 12 bases identical to TRBD2. V shed 6 bases, J shed 0 bases, and the junction held 15 bases outside the gene matches. CDR3 length: 20 amino acids. Germline CDR1 reads MNHEY; CDR2 reads SMNVEV (reference sequence). The CDR3 coding sequence is TGTGCCAGCAGCTGGGGACTGGGACTAGCGGGCCCCCGCTCCTACAATGAGCAGTTCTTC. Translated, it gives CASSWGLGLAGPRSYNEQFF.

V is TRBV6-1 and J is TRBJ1-3; TRBD1 is a possible D gene (6 bases). The V and J ends lost 7 bases and 0 bases respectively, with 10 bases between them. The CDR3 extends over 14 amino acids. Germline V gene lookup returns CDR1 MNHNS and CDR2 SASEGT. The CDR3 here is CASKQGLSGNTIYF. CDR3 DNA sequence: TGTGCCAGCAAACAGGGCCTCTCTGGAAACACCATATATTTT.

The rearrangement joins TRBV5-5 to TRBJ2-6; TRBD1 agrees at 7 bases. Germline assignment: CDR1 SGHKS and CDR2 YYEKEE (reference sequence). V gave up 1 base and J gave up 1 base; unmatched junction bases: 11. CDR3 size: 19 residues. Written as DNA, the CDR3 is TGTGCCAGCAGCTTGAGGTTTGGACAGGCCTCATCTGGGGCCAACGTCCTGACTTTC. Amino acid sequence: CASSLRFGQASSGANVLTF.

V and J are TRBV10-2 and TRBJ2-2; TRBD2 matches 12 bases. This CDR3 contains 16 residues. The V gene end was trimmed by 6 bases and the J gene end by 6 bases; junction bases not matched to a gene: 8. The germline CDR1 and CDR2 sequences are WSHSY and SAAADI. DNA for the CDR3: TGCGCCAGCAGAGACTCTAGCGGGGGGGCTCCCGGGGAGCTGTTTTTT. Residues: CASRDSSGGAPGELFF.

There are a few counts of this clone. The chain has TRBV30 and TRBJ1-1; D is perhaps TRBD1 (6 bases). Germline-derived CDR1 and CDR2 are GTSNPN and SVGIG (reference sequence). Trimming took 0 bases from V and 0 from J, leaving 11 bases between them. This CDR3 is built from 15 residues. CDR3 amino acids: CAWSVPDRLNTEAFF. The CDR3 nucleotides are TGTGCCTGGAGTGTCCCCGACAGGCTGAACACTGAAGCTTTCTTT.

The rearrangement links TRBV10-3 to TRBJ2-2; D unclear. Germline assignment: CDR1 ENHRY and CDR2 SYGVKD. V lost 3 bases and J 5 bases, leaving 10 bases between the germline ends. The CDR3 sequence is 14 residues long. CDR3 sequence reads: CAISEYSQTGELFF. The CDR3, as DNA: TGTGCCATCAGTGAATATAGCCAGACCGGGGAGCTGTTTTTT.

The gene calls are TRBV7-9 and TRBJ2-5, with a weak D call TRBD2 (5 bases). Germline-derived CDR1 and CDR2 are SEHNR and FQNEAQ (reference sequence). The length of the CDR3 is 14 residues. Trimming cost V 3 bases and J 5 bases, with 13 bases left between them. CDR3 in DNA: TGTGCCAGCAGCTTTTCCGGGGTTTCTGAGACCCAGTACTTC. It specifies CASSFSGVSETQYF.

This clone was detected only once. This chain connects TRBV19 to TRBJ2-3; D might be TRBD1 (5 bases). Per the germline V gene, CDR1 is LNHDA and CDR2 is SQIVND (reference sequence). Trimming removed 9 bases at V and 2 bases at J, with 15 bases between. CDR3 length equals 14 residues. CDR3 protein: CASRNRRPTDTQYF. For the CDR3, the DNA is TGTGCCAGCAGGAACAGGCGACCCACAGATACGCAGTATTTT.

The chain links TRBV10-3 to TRBJ2-7; 8 bases agree with TRBD2. The V segment lost 6 bases and the J segment 6 bases; nucleotides outside the gene matches: 13. This CDR3 comprises 15 residues. Germline CDR1 ENHRY, CDR2 SYGVKD. Here the CDR3 DNA reads TGTGCCATCAGAGGGCTAGCGGGTACGCTTGGCGAGCAGTACTTC. Encoded protein: CAIRGLAGTLGEQYF.

V gene TRBV18 combines with J gene TRBJ2-2; no clear D. Germline lookup yields CDR1 KGHSH and CDR2 LQKENI. The CDR3 consists of 16 residues. Deletions cut 0 bases from V and 0 bases from J, with 8 bases between. This chain's CDR3 is CASSPPMTANTGELFF. The CDR3, as DNA: TGTGCCAGCTCACCACCGATGACCGCGAACACCGGGGAGCTGTTTTTT.

Of note for this clone: A much larger clonotype is one base distant, so this may be a read error. The chain has TRBV27 and TRBJ1-3; D is uncertain. The V end lost 5 bases, the J end lost 0 bases, and 2 bases lay between the germline ends. CDR1 is MNHEY, CDR2 SMNVEV, per germline (reference sequence). The CDR3 has 12 amino acids. CDR3 sequence reads: CASSTSGNTIYF. CDR3 bases: TGTGCCAGCAGTACCTCTGGAAACACCATATATTTT.

CDR3 sequence (DNA): TGTGCCAGCAGTACCCCCGGAGTGGGGATTGAATCCTACGAGCAGTACTTC. Protein product: CASSTPGVGIESYEQYF. The chain has TRBV28 and TRBJ2-7; D is unresolved. The ends were cut back, 5 bases at V and 1 base at J, with 21 bases in the middle. The CDR3 is 17 amino acids. From germline, CDR1 is MDHEN and CDR2 SYDVKM. Using reference TRBV28 and TRBJ2-7 for the parts outside the CDR3, the full variable domain is DVKVTQSSRYLVKRTGEKVFLECVQDMDHENMFWYRQDPGLGLRLIYFSYDVKMKEKGDIPEGYSVSREKKERFSLILESASTNQTSMYLCASSTPGVGIESYEQYFGPGTRLTVT.